This T cell receptor (beta chain) was recovered during a study of radiation and T cells in renal cell carcinoma. Study findings and constraints: Baseline intratumoral clonotype presence is unknown without pretreatment biopsies. In blood, top tumor clones expanded by 2 weeks, shrinking by 4.

Profiling relied on immunoSEQ multiplex PCR, and the TCRdb table lists in-frame clones only, not all of them. The sample records 140,000 to 150,000 clones, about 87% being singletons. CDR1 and CDR2 (germline): SGHNT, YYREEE (reference sequence). This CDR3 has 15 residues. With 0 bases clipped from V and 5 bases from J, the junction kept 3 bases outside the gene matches. Time point here: baseline pretreatment blood. This sample's treatment: 15 Gy SBRT to primary tumor, nephrectomy 4 weeks later. As regards this clone: The antigen remains unidentified.

The receptor was isolated from a woman aged 70 to 79 with renal cell carcinoma. The chain joins TRBV5-4 to TRBJ2-2, with 8 bases that match TRBD2. Sequences were derived from blood, sampled from a patient whose treatment included radiotherapy and nephrectomy. CDR3 region: CASSLDPGGTGELFF. The DNA for the CDR3 is TGTGCCAGCAGCTTGGATCCGGGGGGGACCGGGGAGCTGTTTTTT. Full variable domain (rest looked up from reference TRBV5-4 and TRBJ2-2): ETGVTQSPTHLIKTRGQQVTLRCSSQSGHNTVSWYQQALGQGPQFIFQYYREEENGRGNFPPRFSGLQFPNYSSELNVNALELDDSALYLCASSLDPGGTGELFFGEGSRLTVL.